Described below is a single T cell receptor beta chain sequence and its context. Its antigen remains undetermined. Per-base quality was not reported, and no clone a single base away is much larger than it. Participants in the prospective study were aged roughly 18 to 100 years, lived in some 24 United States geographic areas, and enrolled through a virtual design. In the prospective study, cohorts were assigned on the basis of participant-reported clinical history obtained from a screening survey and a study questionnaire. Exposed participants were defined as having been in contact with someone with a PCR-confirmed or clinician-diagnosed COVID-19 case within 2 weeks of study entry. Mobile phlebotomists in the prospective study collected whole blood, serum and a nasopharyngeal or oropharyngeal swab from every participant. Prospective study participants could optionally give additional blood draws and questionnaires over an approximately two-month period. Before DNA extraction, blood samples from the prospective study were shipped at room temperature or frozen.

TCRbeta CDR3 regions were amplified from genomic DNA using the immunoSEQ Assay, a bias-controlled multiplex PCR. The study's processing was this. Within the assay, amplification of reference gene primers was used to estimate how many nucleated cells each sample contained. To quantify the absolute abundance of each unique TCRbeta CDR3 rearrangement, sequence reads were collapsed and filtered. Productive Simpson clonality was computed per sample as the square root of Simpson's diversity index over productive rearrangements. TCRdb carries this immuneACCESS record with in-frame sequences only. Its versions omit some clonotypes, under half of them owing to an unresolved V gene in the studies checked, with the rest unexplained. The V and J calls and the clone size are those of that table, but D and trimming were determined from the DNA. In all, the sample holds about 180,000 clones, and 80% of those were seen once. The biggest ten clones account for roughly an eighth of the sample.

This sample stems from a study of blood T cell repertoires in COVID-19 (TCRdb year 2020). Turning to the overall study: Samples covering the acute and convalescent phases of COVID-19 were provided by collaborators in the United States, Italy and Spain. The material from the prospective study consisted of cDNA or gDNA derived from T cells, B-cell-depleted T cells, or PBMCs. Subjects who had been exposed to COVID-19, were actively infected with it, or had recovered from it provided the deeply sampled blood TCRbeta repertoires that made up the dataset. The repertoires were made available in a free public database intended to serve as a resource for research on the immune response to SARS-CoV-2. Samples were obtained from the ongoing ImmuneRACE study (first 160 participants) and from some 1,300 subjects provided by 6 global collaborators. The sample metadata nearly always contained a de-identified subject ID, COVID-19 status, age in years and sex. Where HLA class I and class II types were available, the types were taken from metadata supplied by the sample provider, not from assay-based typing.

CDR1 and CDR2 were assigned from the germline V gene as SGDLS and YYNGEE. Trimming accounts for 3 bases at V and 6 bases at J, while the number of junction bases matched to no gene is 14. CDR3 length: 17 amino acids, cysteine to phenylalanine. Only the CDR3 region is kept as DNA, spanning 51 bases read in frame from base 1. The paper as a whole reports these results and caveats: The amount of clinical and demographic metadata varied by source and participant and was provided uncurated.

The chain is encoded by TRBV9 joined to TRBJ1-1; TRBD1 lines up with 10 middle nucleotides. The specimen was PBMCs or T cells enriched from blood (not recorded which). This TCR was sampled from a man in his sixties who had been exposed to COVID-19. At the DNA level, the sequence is TGTGCCAGCAGCGCATCCGGGACAGGGGTTCCCGTAGCTGAAGCTTTCTTT. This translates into CASSASGTGVPVAEAFF.